The 17 T cell receptor beta chains in this list originate from one sample, sequenced in a study of blood T cell repertoires in COVID-19 (dated by TCRdb to the early 2020s). The method behind the library was the immunoSEQ multiplex PCR assay. Here the immuneACCESS table is served through TCRdb, limited to in-frame sequences with V and J called. Missing clones are a known gap in these copies; in checked studies unresolved V genes cover under half, and the rest lacks a known reason. The sample table records roughly 46,000 clones; roughly four fifths of these occur just once. The ten largest make up about 7.2% of the sample. The source material was peripheral blood. Every receptor here comes from a man aged 60 to 69 with active COVID-19.

The V and J genes are TRBV14 and TRBJ2-2; tentatively, D is TRBD1 (6 bases). Trimming removed 5 bases from V and 1 base from J, with 17 bases in between. The CDR3 sequence is 17 residues long. Germline-derived CDR1 and CDR2 are SGHDN and FVKESK. This CDR3 is CASSMLGGPGNTGELFF. The CDR3 DNA sequence: TGTGCCAGCAGCATGTTAGGGGGTCCGGGGAACACCGGGGAGCTGTTTTTT.

J is TRBJ2-3 and V is TRBV4-2, with 9 bases lining up with TRBD2. Germline lookup yields CDR1 LGHNA and CDR2 YNFKEQ. The length of the CDR3 is 18 residues. Trimming removed 1 base from V and 6 bases from J; junction bases left unmatched: 14. CDR3 protein: CASSQVGLAGANPDTQYF. CDR3 DNA sequence: TGTGCCAGCAGCCAAGTTGGATTAGCGGGGGCCAACCCGGATACGCAGTATTTT.

This clone was found a few times. The chain is built from TRBV27 and TRBJ2-1; the match to TRBD2 covers 11 bases. J lost 5 bases, V lost 3 bases, and 9 bases had no gene match. Per germline, CDR1 MNHEY and CDR2 SMNVEV (reference sequence). The CDR3 runs to 17 residues. The CDR3 loop reads CASSLRLAGGLHNEQFF. For the CDR3, the DNA is TGTGCCAGCAGTTTGAGGCTAGCGGGAGGCCTCCACAATGAGCAGTTCTTC.

The rearrangement uses TRBV19 and TRBJ2-1; 13 nucleotides agree with TRBD2. With 4 bases clipped from V and 5 bases from J, the junction kept 5 bases outside the gene matches. The germline gives CDR1 LNHDA, CDR2 SQIVND (reference sequence). The CDR3 extends over 16 amino acids. The CDR3 here is CASSRTSGRPHNEQFF. CDR3 nucleotide sequence: TGTGCCAGTAGTAGGACTAGCGGGAGACCTCACAATGAGCAGTTCTTC.

About this clone itself: Other DNA sequences in this specimen translate into the identical CDR3. The chain has TRBV18 and TRBJ2-3, with 7 nucleotides matching TRBD1. The CDR3 contains 15 residues. The trim removed 3 bases at V and 3 bases at J, leaving 6 bases unmatched. From germline, CDR1 is KGHSH and CDR2 LQKENI. The CDR3 region is CASSPATGTTDTQYF. CDR3 sequence (DNA): TGTGCCAGCTCACCGGCGACAGGGACGACAGATACGCAGTATTTT.

This chain links TRBV3-1 (or the pseudogene TRBV3-2) with TRBJ2-3; 10 nucleotides align to TRBD2. Losses at the gene ends were 1 base for V and 3 bases for J; bases not matched to a gene: 7. The CDR3 sequence is 17 residues long. Germline assignment: CDR1 LGHDT and CDR2 YNNKEL (reference sequence). This chain's CDR3 is CASSQVLAGVPTDTQYF. Here the CDR3 DNA reads TGTGCCAGCAGCCAAGTTCTAGCGGGGGTCCCGACAGATACGCAGTATTTT.

J is TRBJ2-7 and V is TRBV29-1, with TRBD2 matching over 8 bases. Germline lookup yields CDR1 SQVTM and CDR2 ANQGSEA. CDR3 length: 15 amino acids. V shed 4 bases, J shed 5 bases, and the junction held 13 bases outside the gene matches. The CDR3 sequence: CSVGLTGLAADEQYF. In nucleotides, the CDR3 is TGCAGCGTTGGCCTCACCGGACTAGCTGCCGACGAGCAGTACTTC.

The rearrangement uses TRBV6-5 and TRBJ2-3; D may be TRBD1 (5 bases). This CDR3 is built from 12 residues. Trimming pared 5 bases from V and 5 bases from J, leaving 8 bases between. Germline lookup yields CDR1 MNHEY and CDR2 SVGAGI. The CDR3: CASSLRVDTQYF. The CDR3 nucleotides read TGTGCCAGCAGTCTCAGGGTAGATACGCAGTATTTT.

This clone was observed a handful of times. The chain has TRBV28 and TRBJ1-5; 9 bases align to TRBD1. The junction had 7 bases not matched to a gene; V was cut back by 9 bases and J by 7 bases. CDR3 length: 13 residues. The germline CDR1 and CDR2 sequences are MDHEN and SYDVKM. The CDR3, as DNA: TGTGCCAGTCGGGGGACAGGGTGGCAGCCCCAGCATTTT. Translating gives CASRGTGWQPQHF.

The V gene is TRBV19, the J gene TRBJ1-1; TRBD1 matches at 7 bases. The CDR3 is 12 residues long. J gave up 4 bases and V 9 bases, and 5 bases lay outside the gene matches. From germline, CDR1 is LNHDA and CDR2 SQIVND (reference sequence). CDR3 coding DNA: TGTGCCAGCACTGACAGGGCCACTGAAGCTTTCTTT. It codes for CASTDRATEAFF.

The genes are TRBV19 and TRBJ2-2; tentative D call: TRBD2 (5 bases). Trimming pared 3 bases from V and 7 bases from J, leaving 9 bases between. The CDR3 covers 13 residues. CDR1 is LNHDA, CDR2 SQIVND, per germline (reference sequence). Here the CDR3 reads CASSITGYGELFF. CDR3 DNA: TGTGCCAGTAGTATCACGGGGTACGGGGAGCTGTTTTTT.

This chain joins TRBV28 and TRBJ2-1; D possibly corresponds to TRBD1 (5 bases). The CDR3 spans 13 residues. The germline V gene has CDR1 MDHEN and CDR2 SYDVKM. V gave up 7 bases and J gave up 3 bases, with 10 bases separating them. The CDR3 spells CASKRTYYNEQFF. DNA for the CDR3: TGTGCCAGCAAACGGACATACTACAATGAGCAGTTCTTC.

This chain uses TRBV25-1 with TRBJ1-5; the match to TRBD1 covers 9 bases. Germline loops: CDR1 MGHDK, CDR2 SYGVNS. The CDR3 sequence is 14 residues long. With V trimmed by 4 bases and J by 2 bases, 0 bases remained unmatched. CDR3 DNA sequence: TGTGCCAGCAGTGGGACAGGGGGCAATCAGCCCCAGCATTTT. It yields the protein CASSGTGGNQPQHF.

The V and J genes are TRBV29-1 and TRBJ1-2; 8 nucleotides line up with TRBD1. The junction had 5 bases not matched to a gene; V was cut back by 2 bases and J by 3 bases. CDR3 length equals 14 residues. Germline CDR1 SQVTM, CDR2 ANQGSEA. CDR3: CSVESGGVDYGYTF. The CDR3 DNA reads as TGCAGCGTTGAATCAGGGGGCGTCGACTATGGCTACACCTTC.

V usage is TRBV29-1 and J usage is TRBJ2-2, with 7 bases that match TRBD2. After removal of 1 base from V and 6 bases from J, the junction contained 2 bases not matched to a gene. In germline, CDR1 is SQVTM, CDR2 ANQGSEA. This CDR3 region has 13 residues. CDR3 nucleotides: TGCAGCGTTGAAGGGGGGAGGGCCGGGGAGCTGTTTTTT. Encoded protein: CSVEGGRAGELFF.

In its sample, this clone was seen a few times. This chain connects TRBV9 to TRBJ1-1, with 11 bases identical to TRBD1. CDR3 size: 18 residues. V gave up 4 bases and J gave up 4 bases; unmatched junction bases: 15. CDR1 is SGDLS and CDR2 is YYNGEE in the germline V gene. CDR3 residues: CASSPTLGQGGWGTEAFF. The CDR3 region has the DNA TGTGCCAGCAGCCCTACGCTGGGACAGGGGGGGTGGGGCACTGAAGCTTTCTTT.

This sequence joins TRBV2 and TRBJ2-3; D gene ambiguous. The CDR3 spans 16 residues. The germline V and J ends were trimmed by 4 bases and 4 bases, with 18 bases remaining between them. From germline, CDR1 is SNHLY and CDR2 FYNNEI. CDR3 amino acids: CASSVQLLLSPDTQYF. The CDR3 nucleotides read TGTGCCAGCAGTGTCCAACTACTACTATCCCCAGATACGCAGTATTTT.